Shown below are 24 T cell receptor beta chains from a single sample sequenced in a study of cytomegalovirus exposure and HLA in healthy donors. The primer mix had 60 Vbeta and 13 Jbeta primers. The table came from immunoSEQ multiplex PCR; TCRdb's copy has only in-frame clones and leaves some out. The repertoire holds about 93,000 clones, with over 75% as singletons. Sequenced input: PBMCs. Source of these receptors: a man under 40 in good health and CMV-seronegative.

The rearrangement links TRBV5-1 to TRBJ2-2; 9 bases fit TRBD1. V shed 4 bases and J 6 bases; nucleotides not matched to a gene: 10. Germline V gene lookup returns CDR1 SGHRS and CDR2 YFSETQ. This CDR3 region has 16 residues. CDR3 sequence (DNA): TGCGCCAGCAGCCCGACAACAGGGGGCTACGCCGGGGAGCTGTTTTTT. Translating gives CASSPTTGGYAGELFF.

The chain links TRBV7-6 to TRBJ1-2; TRBD1 aligns across 9 bases. The CDR3 runs to 15 residues. V was pared by 5 bases and J by 1 base, with 5 bases of the junction left unmatched. Germline-derived CDR1 and CDR2 are SGHVS and FNYEAQ. The CDR3 here is CASSPKTGGNYGYTF. The CDR3 DNA follows: TGTGCCAGCAGCCCCAAGACAGGGGGTAACTATGGCTACACCTTC.

The rearrangement links TRBV19 to TRBJ1-6, with no clear D. In germline, CDR1 is LNHDA, CDR2 SQIVND (reference sequence). V lost 6 bases, J lost 6 bases, and 12 bases lay in between. The CDR3 consists of 14 residues. The CDR3 is CASRRTGGNSPLHF. DNA of the CDR3: TGTGCCAGTAGGCGTACGGGAGGTAATTCACCCCTCCACTTT.

CDR3 sequence reads: CASSFRDIEFF. The CDR3, as DNA: TGCGCCAGCAGCTTCCGGGACATCGAGTTCTTC. V and J are TRBV5-1 and TRBJ2-1; weak D call: TRBD1 (6 bases). Germline lookup yields CDR1 SGHRS and CDR2 YFSETQ. This CDR3 contains 11 residues. V lost 2 bases and J lost 14, with 11 bases in between.

The chain joins TRBV4-1 to TRBJ1-1; weak D call: TRBD1 (5 bases). Germline values: CDR1 MGHRA, CDR2 YSYEKL. This CDR3 is 14 amino acids long. V gave up 7 bases and J gave up 6 bases, with 18 bases separating them. Here the CDR3 DNA reads TGCGCCAGCACCAATGAAAGGGGCTTCTCTGAAGCTTTCTTT. This codes for CASTNERGFSEAFF.

For the CDR3, the DNA is TGCGCCAGCAGTCCGCTCAGTAACGAGCAGTACTTC. Amino acid sequence: CASSPLSNEQYF. This chain joins TRBV23-1 and TRBJ2-7; D gene uncertain. TRBV23-1 is annotated as an ORF whose role is uncertain. The CDR3 runs 12 residues. Trimming removed 4 bases from V and 5 bases from J, with 9 bases in between.

The V gene is TRBV10-3, the J gene TRBJ2-1; TRBD1 aligns across 9 bases. CDR1 and CDR2 (germline): ENHRY, SYGVKD. The CDR3 runs 15 residues. The V segment lost 6 bases and the J segment 1 base; nucleotides outside the gene matches: 4. The CDR3 nucleotides read TGTGCCATCAGGGGGACAGGGCCTTCCTACAATGAGCAGTTCTTC. Translation gives CAIRGTGPSYNEQFF.

The count of this clone is one. The CDR3 here is CASSPVGGTEAFF. Written as DNA, the CDR3 is TGCGCCAGCAGCCCTGTGGGGGGAACTGAAGCTTTCTTT. The chain links TRBV5-1 to TRBJ1-1; a weak D match, TRBD1 (5 bases). Germline V gene lookup returns CDR1 SGHRS and CDR2 YFSETQ. The CDR3 contains 13 residues. Trimming took 4 bases from V and 5 from J, leaving 12 bases between them.

The gene calls are TRBV19 and TRBJ1-2; 10 bases fit TRBD1. The V gene end was trimmed by 7 bases and the J gene end by 2 bases; junction bases not matched to a gene: 10. The CDR3 sequence is 16 residues long. Germline V lookup: CDR1 LNHDA, CDR2 SQIVND (reference sequence). CDR3 amino acids: CASTRLDRGRNYGYTF. DNA of the CDR3: TGTGCCAGTACTAGACTCGACAGGGGGCGGAACTATGGCTACACCTTC.

The chain is built from TRBV5-1 and TRBJ1-2; 8 bases map to TRBD1. V trimming: 9 bases; J trimming: 7 bases; junction bases outside the gene matches: 17. The CDR3 runs 15 residues. CDR1 and CDR2 (germline): SGHRS, YFSETQ. The CDR3 coding sequence is TGCGCCACCACAGGGGGGGCCGAGGGAGGTCGTGGCTACACCTTC. Its translation: CATTGGAEGGRGYTF.

CDR3 loop: CASSGETGVNTEAFF. The CDR3 coding sequence is TGTGCCAGCAGTGGAGAGACAGGGGTGAACACTGAAGCTTTCTTT. The V and J genes are TRBV6-5 and TRBJ1-1, with TRBD1 matching 8 bases. The V gene's germline CDR1 is MNHEY and CDR2 SVGAGI. V was clipped by 5 bases and J by 0 bases; unmatched bases: 5. The CDR3 has 15 amino acids.

The J gene is TRBJ1-1, the V gene TRBV6-6; the match to TRBD1 covers 8 bases. CDR1 is MNHNY, CDR2 SVGAGI, per germline (reference sequence). There are 14 residues in the CDR3. V shed 6 bases, J shed 0 bases, and the junction held 3 bases outside the gene matches. DNA for the CDR3: TGTGCCAGCAGGAACAGGGGGGTGAACACTGAAGCTTTCTTT. Residues: CASRNRGVNTEAFF.

The V call is TRBV14, the J call TRBJ1-1; D is undetermined. This CDR3 has 15 residues. In germline, CDR1 is SGHDN, CDR2 FVKESK. Trimming stripped 4 bases from V and 3 bases from J, with 15 bases between. CDR3 sequence reads: CASSLHTPGYTEAFF. CDR3 bases: TGTGCCAGCAGCCTTCACACCCCCGGGTACACTGAAGCTTTCTTT. Drawing the rest from reference TRBV14 and TRBJ1-1, the complete variable domain is EAGVTQFPSHSVIEKGQTVTLRCDPISGHDNLYWYRRVMGKEIKFLLHFVKESKQDESGMPNNRFLAERTGGTYSTLKVQPAELEDSGVYFCASSLHTPGYTEAFFGQGTRLTVV.

This clone occurred a few times. This chain joins TRBV10-3 and TRBJ2-1, with TRBD1 as a possible D gene (6 bases). CDR1 and CDR2 from the germline V gene are ENHRY and SYGVKD. The V and J ends lost 8 bases and 3 bases respectively, with 11 bases between them. The CDR3 is made up of 13 amino acids. CDR3 nucleotides: TGTGCCATCTCCCCAGGGGACTACAATGAGCAGTTCTTC. Residues: CAISPGDYNEQFF.

This clone was found once. V gene TRBV5-1 combines with J gene TRBJ2-5; 13 bases agree with TRBD2. There are 15 residues in the CDR3. The junction had 4 bases not matched to a gene; V was cut back by 4 bases and J by 4 bases. The V gene's germline CDR1 is SGHRS and CDR2 YFSETQ. This chain's CDR3 is CASSAGLAGLETQYF. In DNA form, the CDR3 reads TGCGCCAGCAGCGCGGGACTAGCGGGACTAGAGACCCAGTACTTC.

This clone has just one count. The chain employs TRBV6-1 and TRBJ1-1; maybe TRBD1 (6 bases). CDR1 and CDR2 (germline): MNHNS, SASEGT. This CDR3 is 14 amino acids long. Trimming took off 4 bases at V and 3 bases at J, with 12 bases between the two ends. This chain's CDR3 is CASSGLGQYTEAFF. DNA for the CDR3: TGTGCCAGCAGTGGATTAGGACAGTACACTGAAGCTTTCTTT.

The chain carries TRBV5-4 and TRBJ2-5; the match to TRBD2 covers 9 bases. Germline CDR1 and CDR2: SGHNT and YYREEE (reference sequence). Germline trimming cut 1 base from V and 1 base from J; bases unmatched to any gene: 2. This CDR3 is 15 amino acids long. The CDR3 here is CASSLLAGTQETQYF. The CDR3 DNA sequence: TGTGCCAGCAGCTTGCTAGCGGGGACCCAAGAGACCCAGTACTTC. Combining the CDR3 with reference TRBV5-4 and TRBJ2-5 gives the whole variable domain ETGVTQSPTHLIKTRGQQVTLRCSSQSGHNTVSWYQQALGQGPQFIFQYYREEENGRGNFPPRFSGLQFPNYSSELNVNALELDDSALYLCASSLLAGTQETQYFGPGTRLLVL.

This clone turned up a few times. The J gene is TRBJ1-5, the V gene TRBV25-1; 9 bases align to TRBD1. CDR3 length: 13 amino acids. Looked up from germline, CDR1 is MGHDK and CDR2 is SYGVNS. V was clipped by 9 bases and J by 3 bases; unmatched bases: 3. CDR3 bases: TGTGCCAGTCGACAGGGGGACAATCAGCCCCAGCATTTT. Translation: CASRQGDNQPQHF.

This sequence joins TRBV19 and TRBJ2-1, with 7 bases that match TRBD1. CDR3 size: 13 residues. The V and J ends lost 7 bases and 10 bases, in that order; junction bases with no gene match: 10. Germline loops: CDR1 LNHDA, CDR2 SQIVND (reference sequence). The CDR3 loop is CASTNRDRLEQFF. The DNA for the CDR3 is TGTGCCAGTACTAACCGGGACAGACTAGAGCAGTTCTTC.

The chain has TRBV11-3 and TRBJ1-6, with 8 bases identical to TRBD1. Germline lookup yields CDR1 SGHNT and CDR2 YENEEA. This CDR3 contains 13 residues. J lost 8 bases, V lost 7 bases, and 4 bases had no gene match. The CDR3 sequence: CASKGQGDSPLHF. CDR3 coding DNA: TGTGCCAGCAAAGGACAGGGTGATTCACCCCTCCACTTT.

The chain has TRBV2 and TRBJ2-3; 8 bases are a match to TRBD2. The CDR3 has 17 residues. The J segment lost 6 bases and the V segment lost 3 bases, leaving 14 bases of the junction unmatched. The germline gives CDR1 SNHLY, CDR2 FYNNEI. DNA of the CDR3: TGTGCCAGCAGTGACCCCCTCAGGACTAGCCAATCCGATACGCAGTATTTT. Amino acids: CASSDPLRTSQSDTQYF. Based on the CDR3 plus reference TRBV2 and TRBJ2-3, the full variable domain is EPEVTQTPSHQVTQMGQEVILRCVPISNHLYFYWYRQILGQKVEFLVSFYNNEISEKSEIFDDQFSVERPDGSNFTLKIRSTKLEDSAMYFCASSDPLRTSQSDTQYFGPGTRLTVL.

The chain has TRBV15 and TRBJ1-3; no reliable D call. This CDR3 spans 14 amino acids. CDR1 is LNHNV, CDR2 YYDKDF, per germline (reference sequence). Trimming took off 5 bases at V and 7 bases at J, with 15 bases between the two ends. The CDR3 DNA follows: TGTGCCACCAGCTCGACTCCCTCTAAGAACACCATATATTTT. Translation gives CATSSTPSKNTIYF.

The chain combines TRBV25-1 with TRBJ2-3; D gene uncertain. Looked up from germline, CDR1 is MGHDK and CDR2 is SYGVNS. V was pared by 5 bases and J by 1 base, with 7 bases between. This CDR3 has 13 amino acids. The CDR3 reads CASSPPGTDTQYF. The CDR3 DNA reads TGTGCCAGCAGTCCTCCAGGCACAGATACGCAGTATTTT.

The V and J genes are TRBV6-5 and TRBJ2-7; the D gene is possibly TRBD2 (6 bases). The CDR3 is 14 amino acids. From germline, CDR1 is MNHEY and CDR2 SVGAGI. Between the trimmed V and J ends, which lost 2 bases and 3 bases, there was a span of 11 bases. The CDR3 spells CASSYRDSFYEQYF. For the CDR3, the DNA is TGTGCCAGCAGTTACCGGGACTCGTTCTACGAGCAGTACTTC.